The present T cell receptor beta chain was sequenced within a study of cytomegalovirus exposure and HLA in healthy donors. Study at large: The 120 or so validation repertoires, a later analysis reported, used the same platform as the approximately 630 first-cohort repertoires. Points from the study as a whole: The study put about 180 TCR beta chains on its list as cytomegalovirus-associated. The TCR clusters that emerged in the first cohort tended, a later analysis found, to co-occur in the approximately 110 validation repertoires. In vitro data verified a few CMV-associated chains as specific for CMV antigens.

Germline CDR1 reads MNHNY; CDR2 reads SVGAGI (reference sequence). CDR3 length: 16 residues. V shed 2 bases and J shed 3 bases, with 17 bases lying between them. This clone was seen only a few times. The antigen remains undetermined. Generated by immunoSEQ multiplex PCR, the TCRdb table keeps only in-frame clones and is missing some. Of roughly 300,000 clones in the sample, around 87% are singletons; the top ten hold roughly 1.2%. V and J are TRBV6-6 and TRBJ2-7; tentative D call: TRBD1 (7 bases). This sequence was found in a woman in her thirties in good health and CMV-seropositive. Sequenced: PBMCs. The CDR3 here is CASSYRDRAGNYEQYF. Written as DNA, the CDR3 is TGTGCCAGCAGTTACCGCGACAGGGCGGGAAACTACGAGCAGTACTTC.